This T cell receptor (beta chain) is from a study of blood T cell repertoires in COVID-19. The wider study: Nucleic acid was either cDNA or gDNA, and it came from T cells, B-cell-depleted T cells, or PBMCs.

The CDR3 is 14 residues long. The germline V and J ends were trimmed by 4 bases and 1 base, with 11 bases remaining between them. Germline V gene data show CDR1 as SGHNT and CDR2 as YYREEE (reference sequence). Sequenced by immunoSEQ multiplex PCR; TCRdb stores in-frame clones only, minus some. Altogether approximately 200,000 clones are present, approximately 83% being singletons, with the ten largest covering 7.5%. The sample taken for sequencing was PBMCs or T cells enriched from blood (not recorded which). The sequence derives from a man in his forties who had recovered from COVID-19. The chain is built from TRBV5-4 and TRBJ1-1; D might be TRBD1 (5 bases). Here the CDR3 reads CASSHNTGNTEAFF. The CDR3 DNA is TGTGCCAGCAGCCATAATACAGGGAACACTGAAGCTTTCTTT. The whole variable domain, remainder taken from reference TRBV5-4 and TRBJ1-1, is ETGVTQSPTHLIKTRGQQVTLRCSSQSGHNTVSWYQQALGQGPQFIFQYYREEENGRGNFPPRFSGLQFPNYSSELNVNALELDDSALYLCASSHNTGNTEAFFGQGTRLTVV.